Listed here is a single TCR beta chain. This clone was observed a single time. Its antigen has not been determined. No base quality information exists; no much larger clone differs at one position. The CDR3 regions of human TCRbeta chains were analyzed by immunosequencing. As for the original processing: Repertoire TCRs were matched against a reference library of SARS-CoV-2-specific TCRs generated with the MIRA antigen-specificity platform. Breadth was defined as the fraction of unique TCRs that were SARS-CoV-2-associated. Depth was defined as the fraction of total T cells that were SARS-CoV-2-associated. Using the MIRA data, each spike-specific TCR was mapped to the spike region that the TCR reacts to and placed in a CD4 or CD8 class. Log10-transformed breadth and depth values were compared by one-way ANOVA with Sidak's multiple comparisons tests. TCRdb took over this immuneACCESS table, retaining in-frame rearrangements with V and J assigned. Such tables are incomplete; in checked studies, under half of the missing clones stem from an unresolved V gene, and the remainder is unexplained. For V, J and clone size, that table is used; D and trimming come from the DNA. Across this sample there are approximately 120,000 clones, with more than 85% seen only once. About 1% of the sample rests with the top ten.

Trimming accounts for 5 bases at V and 8 bases at J, while the number of junction bases matched to no gene is 12. The germline V gene specifies SGHTA as CDR1 and FQGTGA as CDR2. Spanning cysteine to phenylalanine, the CDR3 consists of 16 amino acids. The CDR3 DNA has 48 bases and is translated from base 1. The sample is drawn from a study of T cell responses to AZD1222 COVID-19 vaccine (dated by TCRdb to about 2021). Turning to the overall study: AZD1222 recipients whose second dose came at about 4 weeks and those whose second dose came at about 12 weeks were combined into one group, since spike-specific TCR depth and breadth did not differ between the two schedules. A total of 233 trial participants underwent TCR sequencing, of whom 207 had received two doses of AZD1222 and some 26 had received two doses of the MenACWY control vaccine. Enrollment into the trials was organized by age into subgroups of 18-55, 56-69 and 70-plus years, and those subgroups contained about 160, 30 and 59 TCR-sequenced participants, respectively.

Overall study results and their limits: Spike-specific TCR breadth and depth rose significantly after two AZD1222 doses compared with day 0 and with MenACWY recipients. Conclusions about previously exposed vaccinees are limited because only six or seven AZD1222 recipients were SARS-CoV-2 seropositive at baseline. Because no day 14 peak-response samples were available, the repertoires could be characterized only after the peak T cell response. Vaccine-associated CD4 TCRs spanned the whole spike protein, with dominant responses in regions 160-218 and 743-854. Participants were mostly white British, with more females than males. The authors suggested clonal diversity may have been underestimated. In the small 56-69-year group, the increase in depth fell short of significance, most likely because of low power. Nearly half of unique spike-specific TCRs reportedly recognized epitopes outside regions mutated in the B.1.351 and B.1.1.7 variants.

Per the publication, the time point label means: baseline before first vaccination. Vaccinee samples came from UK trials COV001 and COV002, including a single-blind randomized controlled phase 2/3 trial of AZD1222 (ChAdOx1 nCoV-19) in healthy adults. For TCRbeta chain sequencing, PBMC samples were collected from trial participants at day 0 and at day 28 after the second dose. The V and J segments used are TRBV7-3 and TRBJ2-1; 10 nucleotides in the junction match TRBD2. Source: peripheral blood, taken on day 0 of AZD1222 vaccination. The receptor comes from an adult in good health. The nucleotide sequence is given as TGTGCCAGCAGCCCCCGGTCCAGCGGGGGGGCCCATGAGCAGTTCTTC. The encoded protein is CASSPRSSGGAHEQFF.